The rows below give T cell receptor beta chains drawn from one sample of a study of blood T cell repertoires in COVID-19. The method was immunoSEQ multiplex PCR; TCRdb's version includes in-frame clones alone and lacks a portion of them. The sample yields around 120,000 clones, 60% to 85% seen once. The source material was peripheral blood. These receptor sequences come from a man aged 70 or older with acute or convalescent COVID-19. Each CDR3 is given with its conserved first and last residue. The order of the fields is D gene, J gene, V gene, clone size, CDR3 DNA, CDR3 protein. D genes are given only for firm matches. Size tells how often a clone was seen (once, few, many) or the class of an expanded clone, and some rows leave it out.

>-|TRBJ1-2|TRBV7-8|-
TGTGCCAGCAGCTTAGGTCGGGATTATGGCTACACCTTC
CASSLGRDYGYTF
>TRBD1|TRBJ1-2|TRBV27|-
TGTGCCAGCAGTCCAGGGACAGTTCTAGGCGGCTACACCTTC
CASSPGTVLGGYTF
>-|TRBJ2-5|TRBV30|-
TGTGCCTGGAGTGTACCTGTCGGGCGGGTCTGGGGGGGCGAGACCCAGTACTTC
CAWSVPVGRVWGGETQYF
>TRBD1|TRBJ1-1|TRBV27|-
TGTGCCAGCAGTTTAGGGACAGGGATGATGAACACTGAAGCTTTCTTT
CASSLGTGMMNTEAFF
>-|TRBJ1-1|TRBV5-6|-
TGTGCCAGCAGCTTGGTAACCTACGGTGAAGCTTTCTTT
CASSLVTYGEAFF
>TRBD1|TRBJ1-1|TRBV5-1|-
TGCGCCAGCAGCGGGGGGACAGATCACACTGAAGCTTTCTTT
CASSGGTDHTEAFF
>-|TRBJ2-7|TRBV6-2/TRBV6-3|-
TGTGCCAGCAGTTACTCGGACAGCATAAAGCAGTACTTC
CASSYSDSIKQYF
>TRBD1|TRBJ2-1|TRBV19|-
TGTGCCAGTAGTATATACCGACAGGGGCGTGGGGGTGAGCAGTTCTTC
CASSIYRQGRGGEQFF
>-|TRBJ2-7|TRBV11-2|once
TGTGCCAGCAGCTTAGGAGGATTCCCGGACGAGCAGTACTTC
CASSLGGFPDEQYF
>-|TRBJ1-5|TRBV6-1|-
TGTGCCAGCAGTTCTTTAGGGAGTCACCAGCCCCAGCATTTT
CASSSLGSHQPQHF
>TRBD1|TRBJ1-2|TRBV5-1|few
TGCGCCAGCAGCTTCCCTGGACAGGTTGGTGGATTTGGCTACACCTTC
CASSFPGQVGGFGYTF
>TRBD1|TRBJ1-5|TRBV6-5|-
TGTGCCAGCAGCGGACAGGGGGGTCAGCCCCAGCATTTT
CASSGQGGQPQHF
>TRBD1|TRBJ1-1|TRBV24-1|few
TGTGCCACCAGTGACCCCAACAGGGGCGACGAAGCTTTCTTT
CATSDPNRGDEAFF
>-|TRBJ1-1|TRBV18|-
TGTGCCAGCTCACCATCGACAGTTACTATGAACACTGAAGCTTTCTTT
CASSPSTVTMNTEAFF
>-|TRBJ2-5|TRBV7-9|-
TGTGCCAGCAGCCGGGGACTTGAAGAGACCCAGTACTTC
CASSRGLEETQYF
>TRBD1|TRBJ2-5|TRBV10-3|-
TGTGCCATCGGGACAGGGGGCGGGGAGACCCAGTACTTC
CAIGTGGGETQYF
>TRBD1|TRBJ1-3|TRBV19|-
TGTGCCAGTAGTACCGGGACAGGGGACCTCAGCTCTGGAAACACCATATATTTT
CASSTGTGDLSSGNTIYF
>TRBD2|TRBJ2-7|TRBV19|once
TGTGCCAGTAGTAACCTTGGACTAGCGTCCTACGAGCAGTACTTC
CASSNLGLASYEQYF
>TRBD2|TRBJ2-2|TRBV7-9|once
TGTGCCAGCGTGAAAGTAGGAGCGGGGGGCACCGGGGAGCTGTTTTTT
CASVKVGAGGTGELFF
>TRBD1|TRBJ1-4|TRBV11-3|-
TGTGCCAGCAGCTTTAACCGGGACAGGGGCTTCGGTTCGTCTAATGAAAAACTGTTTTTT
CASSFNRDRGFGSSNEKLFF
>-|TRBJ1-2|TRBV3-1/TRBV3-2|-
TGTGCCAGCAGCCACGGAGGGACCGAGGGATTTGGCTACACCTTC
CASSHGGTEGFGYTF
>-|TRBJ1-6|TRBV5-5|-
TGTGCCAACAGCGTAAACTCGGAGTCCTATAATTCACCCCTCCACTTT
CANSVNSESYNSPLHF
>TRBD1|TRBJ1-4|TRBV5-1|-
TGCGCCAGCAGCCGGGGACAGGGTACTGAAAAACTGTTTTTT
CASSRGQGTEKLFF
>-|TRBJ1-3|TRBV4-3|-
TGCGCCAGCAGCCCGACAAGCTCTGGAAACACCATATATTTT
CASSPTSSGNTIYF
>-|TRBJ2-1|TRBV11-3|-
TGTGCCAGCAGCACACAGGACAGCTCCTACAATGAGCAGTTCTTC
CASSTQDSSYNEQFF
>-|TRBJ1-1|TRBV10-3|few
TGTGCCATCAGTGTCGTAATTGCAGCCCGAGGTGAAGCTTTCTTT
CAISVVIAARGEAFF
>-|TRBJ1-1|TRBV5-4|-
TGTGCCAGCAGCATACCATCAGGGGTTGAAGCTTTCTTT
CASSIPSGVEAFF
>-|TRBJ2-7|TRBV12-3/TRBV12-4|-
TGTGCCAGCAGTATACTAGGCTACGAGCAGTACTTC
CASSILGYEQYF
>TRBD1|TRBJ1-5|TRBV20-1|once
TGCAGTGCTAGTAGGACAGGGGGCGGGCTGGGCCAGCATTTT
CSASRTGGGLGQHF
>TRBD1|TRBJ2-1|TRBV7-3|-
TGTGCCAGCAGCCCGACTCGGGACAGGCAATACAATGAGCAGTTCTTC
CASSPTRDRQYNEQFF
>TRBD1|TRBJ1-1|TRBV19|-
TGTGCCAGTAGTTTTTTGAGCGGTACAGGGGGCGCGCGGGCTTTCTTT
CASSFLSGTGGARAFF
>-|TRBJ2-5|TRBV4-1|-
TGCGCCAGCAGCCAAGATTTGTATGCGGGGTCTCCGGAGTACTTC
CASSQDLYAGSPEYF
>TRBD1|TRBJ1-2|TRBV24-1|-
TGTGCCACCAGTGATCCAGCCGAAACAGGAAAAGGACAGGGGGTTCTTGGCTACACCTTC
CATSDPAETGKGQGVLGYTF
>-|TRBJ2-4|TRBV5-1|-
TGCGCCAGCAGCACGACCGGGACACTTTTTCAGTACTTC
CASSTTGTLFQYF
>TRBD1|TRBJ1-6|TRBV5-4|-
TGTGCCAGCAGCCGACAGGGTTCGGATAATTCACCCCTCCACTTT
CASSRQGSDNSPLHF
>-|TRBJ1-2|TRBV7-9|-
TGTGCCAGCAGCCCTGGAGACAGGACCCCTGGGCATGGCTACACCTTC
CASSPGDRTPGHGYTF
>-|TRBJ1-1|TRBV6-2/TRBV6-3|-
TGTGCCAGCAGCCGTCTAGGTGAAAACACTGAAGCTTTCTTT
CASSRLGENTEAFF
>TRBD1|TRBJ1-1|TRBV3-1/TRBV3-2|-
TGTGCCAGCAGCCGGACAGGGAACACTGAAGCTTTCTTT
CASSRTGNTEAFF
>TRBD2|TRBJ2-1|TRBV28|-
TGTGCATCGGGGCTAGCGGGGGCGAACTACAATGAGCAGTTCTTC
CASGLAGANYNEQFF
>-|TRBJ2-7|TRBV10-1|-
TGCGCCAGCAGCAGGATAAGTCTGGGGGGGACAGGCTTAATGGAGCAGTACTTC
CASSRISLGGTGLMEQYF
>TRBD1|TRBJ1-1|TRBV7-2|-
TGTGCCAGCAGCTTACCTCCCGGGACAGGGAGGAAAGCTTTCTTT
CASSLPPGTGRKAFF
>-|TRBJ1-1|TRBV18|few
TGTGCCAGCTCACCACCTTTGAGGAATTCGGACACTGAAGCTTTCTTT
CASSPPLRNSDTEAFF
>-|TRBJ2-6|TRBV7-2|-
TGTGCCAGCAGCCACCGCGGTAGAACATCTGGGGCCAACGTCCTGACTTTC
CASSHRGRTSGANVLTF
>-|TRBJ1-3|TRBV18|-
TGTGCCAGCTCACCAATTGGAGACTCTGGAAACACCATATATTTT
CASSPIGDSGNTIYF
>TRBD1|TRBJ1-5|TRBV9|-
TGTGCCAGCAGCGCGACAGGGGGGGATCAGCCCCAGCATTTT
CASSATGGDQPQHF
>TRBD1|TRBJ2-7|TRBV7-2|-
TGTGCCAGCAGCTTAGCAGGCGGGGGAGGACAGGGGGCAAGCGAGCAGTACTTC
CASSLAGGGGQGASEQYF
>-|TRBJ2-1|TRBV6-2/TRBV6-3|-
TGTGCCAGCAGTTACTCGAGGCTCCAACGGGGGAACAATGAGCAGTTCTTC
CASSYSRLQRGNNEQFF
>-|TRBJ1-2|TRBV11-2|-
TGTGCCAGCAGCTTAGCCGCAGGCGAGGGCCTAGACTATGGCTACACCTTC
CASSLAAGEGLDYGYTF
>TRBD2|TRBJ2-5|TRBV11-3|-
TGTGCCAGCAGCTCCCGGACTAGCGGGGGGGTCTGGGAGACCCAGTACTTC
CASSSRTSGGVWETQYF
>-|TRBJ1-2|TRBV7-2|-
TGTGCCAGCAGTTCTTTGGGCCACTATGGCTACACCTTC
CASSSLGHYGYTF